These T cell receptor beta chains were read from a single sample in a study of blood T cells in healthy people across ages. TCRdb analysed the 5' RACE reads with MiXCR anew, one entry per CDR3 protein. The profile shows some 940,000 distinct CDR3 sequences, 25% to 35% of them singletons. The same sample was also studied in work on T cells of mothers and their children.

The material sequenced was blood. The origin of the receptors is a woman between 40 and 55 years old in good health. The conserved cysteine and the conserved F or W are not part of the CDR3 here.

cdr3_length	j_call	v_call	cdr3_aa
10	TRBJ1-2	TRBV29-1	SVGVTVGGYT
15	TRBJ1-1	TRBV9	ASSVAERDPRGTEAF
13	TRBJ1-2	TRBV9	ASSVVGRGNYGYT
14	TRBJ2-1	TRBV10-3	AISDASGGVYNEQF
13	TRBJ2-7	TRBV7-2	ASSRGQGASYEQY
13	TRBJ2-5	TRBV7-6	ASSIRDRGRETQY
13	TRBJ2-1	TRBV4-2	ASSPSGGAHNEQF
12	.	TRBV2	ASTTRTGPYEQY
15	TRBJ2-7	TRBV27	ASSTRTGTGNPYEQY
17	TRBJ2-4	TRBV7-2	ASSPGTHGANVAKNIQY
14	TRBJ2-7	TRBV6-2/TRBV6-3	ASSLPGLGGSYEQY
14	.	TRBV28	ASSSGLAGVDNEQY
15	TRBJ2-7	TRBV7-2	ASSLVWDRRSRNEQY
12	TRBJ2-6	TRBV5-7	ASSLEPWANVLT
12	TRBJ2-1	TRBV7-9	ASSLADRDDGQF
13	TRBJ2-3	TRBV12-3/TRBV12-4	ASSPDSGGSDTQY
14	TRBJ2-1	TRBV11-2	ASSLGHGGGLGEQF
16	TRBJ1-2	TRBV7-9	ASSFSGFEGRVNYGYT
9	TRBJ2-7	TRBV12-3/TRBV12-4	ASRVDHEQY
12	TRBJ2-7	TRBV5-6	ASSRWTGSNEQY
12	TRBJ2-7	TRBV20-1	SARDDRGGYEQY
13	.	TRBV12-3/TRBV12-4	ASRQRTGGVETQY
12	TRBJ1-2	TRBV6-5	ASSFTGGWYGYT
15	.	TRBV4-1	ASSQERTGAGVNEQY
15	TRBJ1-5	TRBV6-5	ASSLGYARAGNQPQH
12	TRBJ2-5	TRBV12-3/TRBV12-4	ASSLRTGRETQY
13	TRBJ2-7	TRBV30	AWTGDRGYSYEQY
9	TRBJ2-1	TRBV20-1	SATERNEQF
14	TRBJ2-5	TRBV12-3/TRBV12-4	ASSNSGAGLGETQY
10	TRBJ1-2	TRBV29-1	SVGETGDGYT
15	TRBJ2-1	TRBV4-1	ASSQETGQGVYNEQF
13	TRBJ2-3	TRBV20-1	SARTGTTSTDTQY
16	TRBJ2-1	TRBV28	ASSPPAGSRNSYNEQF
16	TRBJ2-2	TRBV6-1	ASSEPGLAGANTGELF
11	TRBJ1-1	TRBV7-3	ASAEQENTEAF
13	TRBJ1-2	TRBV12-3/TRBV12-4	ASSLASQGPWGYT
14	TRBJ2-1	TRBV7-8	ASSQGAGIAYNEQF
14	TRBJ1-6	TRBV25-1	ASSGWTGVNNSPLH